This TCR beta chain emerged from a study of T cell changes during pregnancy in multiple sclerosis. The repertoire was sequenced with immunoSEQ multiplex PCR; TCRdb's copy has only in-frame clones and lacks some. The sample lists around 26,000 clones, roughly 87% occurring once. V trimming: 1 base; J trimming: 8 bases; junction bases outside the gene matches: 3. Germline V gene lookup returns CDR1 SNHLY and CDR2 FYNNEI. The CDR3 sequence is 14 residues long. The source is a female donor with multiple sclerosis, enrolled in a pregnancy study. The sequenced sample was CD8+ T cells from peripheral blood mononuclear cells, obtained in the second trimester of pregnancy. The rearrangement links TRBV2 to TRBJ2-1, with 9 bases identical to TRBD1. The CDR3 spells CASSEGDRVYEQFF. The DNA of the CDR3 is TGTGCCAGCAGTGAAGGGGACAGGGTCTATGAGCAGTTCTTC.